The clone carrying this T cell receptor beta chain has a handful of counts. The antigen is undetermined. The data were taken from a study of Ad26.COV2.S vaccination and SARS-CoV-2 variants. The study's findings and limits: Vaccinees and placebo recipients showed similar non-spike TCR breadth.

Documented treatment: over 15 received Ad26.COV2.S at low or high dose, single or two shots; about 5 received placebo; per-sample allocation not given. Samples came from day 63 after the first vaccine or placebo injection. An Ad26 vector expressing Wuhan-strain SARS-CoV-2 spike constituted the vaccine. Profiled with immunoSEQ multiplex PCR; TCRdb holds only in-frame clones, not every one. The data contain over 300,000 clones, around four fifths of them singletons. Sequencing was performed on peripheral blood, taken in a trial of Ad26.COV2.S vaccine versus placebo. The sequence derives from a person between 18 and 59 years old who received the Ad26.COV2.S COVID-19 vaccine or a placebo.

The CDR3 sequence is CASSEQGNNSPLHF. In DNA, the CDR3 is TGTGCCAGCAGTGAACAGGGCAATAATTCACCCCTCCACTTT. The chain combines TRBV2 with TRBJ1-6, with D possibly matching TRBD1 (5 bases). CDR1 and CDR2 (germline): SNHLY, FYNNEI. CDR3 size: 14 residues. The V end lost 2 bases, the J end lost 5 bases, and 7 bases lay between the germline ends.